The next 29 T cell receptor beta chains were all read from a single sample in a study of identical twins (TCRdb year 2016). Library prep was done by 5' RACE. The data were produced on an Illumina HiSeq 2000. TCRdb itself trimmed the public reads at Q25 with fastp, ran MiXCR and retained productive beta chains. Entries are consolidated by CDR3 protein sequence, retaining the most common genes and DNA. Recorded for this sample are about 720,000 distinct CDR3 sequences; approximately 18% of them occurred a single time. The leading ten clones occupy around 13% of the sample. The same sample was also studied in work on T cells expressing NK-cell markers.

Sequenced sample: PBMCs. Receptors originate from a woman between 18 and 30 years old in good health.

As concerns this clonotype: Germline and junction disagree at one end, which may indicate a read error. This chain links TRBV5-5 with TRBJ2-2; 9 bases match TRBD1. CDR1 is SGHKS and CDR2 is YYEKEE in the germline V gene (reference sequence). The CDR3 loop spans 17 amino acids. The CDR3 bases are TGTGCCATCAGCCCTGGGCTGGGGACAGGGCCCACCGGGGAGCTGTTTTTT. It codes for CAISPGLGTGPTGELFF.

This sequence joins TRBV18 and TRBJ2-7, with D unresolved. Germline loops: CDR1 KGHSH, CDR2 LQKENI. V lost 4 bases to trimming and J lost 6 bases, with 16 bases between them. The CDR3 contains 14 residues. CDR3 bases: TGTGCCAGCTCACTAAATACATTCGCCCGCGAGCAGTACTTC. Encoded protein: CASSLNTFAREQYF.

J is TRBJ1-1 and V is TRBV3-1; no firm D call. Germline CDR1 reads LGHDT; CDR2 reads YNNKEL (reference sequence). Trimming cost V 3 bases and J 8 bases, with 10 bases left between them. This CDR3 has 12 residues. The CDR3 loop is CASSHRTFEAFF. CDR3 nucleotides: TGTGCCAGCAGCCACAGGACGTTCGAAGCTTTCTTT. The complete variable domain, with remaining parts taken from reference TRBV3-1 and TRBJ1-1, reads DTAVSQTPKYLVTQMGNDKSIKCEQNLGHDTMYWYKQDSKKFLKIMFSYNNKELIINETVPNRFSPKSPDKAHLNLHINSLELGDSAVYFCASSHRTFEAFFGQGTRLTVV.

The sample holds a few counts of this clonotype. The genes are TRBV7-3 and TRBJ2-3, with TRBD2 matching 11 bases. Germline CDR1 SGHTA, CDR2 FQGTGA. After removal of 1 base from V and 1 base from J, the junction contained 4 bases not matched to a gene. The CDR3 totals 17 residues. The CDR3 DNA sequence: TGTGCCAGCAGCTTAATTCCTAGCGGGGGGCGCACAGATACGCAGTATTTT. Translated: CASSLIPSGGRTDTQYF.

The chain carries TRBV11-2 and TRBJ2-3; 9 nucleotides align to TRBD2. Trimming at V came to 4 bases and at J to 2 bases, leaving 13 bases not matched to a gene. This CDR3 contains 18 residues. The germline CDR1 and CDR2 sequences are SGHAT and FQNNGV. In nucleotides, the CDR3 is TGTGCCAGCAGCTGGGGTTTTATTAGCGGGGGCCTCACAGATACGCAGTATTTT. Amino acid sequence: CASSWGFISGGLTDTQYF.

The chain is built from TRBV29-1 and TRBJ1-1; D is unclear. This CDR3 is built from 11 residues. The V gene's germline CDR1 is SQVTM and CDR2 ANQGSEA. V was cut by 6 bases and J by 4 bases, with 9 bases left in between. CDR3 in amino acids: CSVQVFTEAFF. The CDR3 DNA is TGCAGCGTGCAGGTTTTCACTGAAGCTTTCTTT.

This clonotype occurred a few times. This rearrangement joins TRBV20-1 to TRBJ2-1; 12 nucleotides agree with TRBD2. The CDR3 spans 17 residues. The germline gives CDR1 DFQATT, CDR2 SNEGSKA (reference sequence). J lost 2 bases, V lost 5 bases, and 10 bases had no gene match. Written as DNA, the CDR3 is TGCAGTGCTTTAGGACTAGCGGGAATCGGCGCCTACAATGAGCAGTTCTTC. Translation: CSALGLAGIGAYNEQFF.

This clonotype was found a few times. The V and J genes are TRBV10-3 and TRBJ2-3, with 11 nucleotides matching TRBD2. The CDR3 runs 17 residues. V dropped 6 bases and J dropped 0; count of bases not matched to a gene: 8. Germline values: CDR1 ENHRY, CDR2 SYGVKD. The CDR3 DNA reads TGTGCCATCAGGGGGACTAGCGGTACCTCTAGCACAGATACGCAGTATTTT. Its translation: CAIRGTSGTSSTDTQYF.

The rearrangement links TRBV24-1 to TRBJ2-4, with D unresolved. The CDR3 runs to 13 residues. Germline lookup yields CDR1 KGHDR and CDR2 SFDVKD. The ends were cut back, 4 bases at V and 7 bases at J, with 10 bases in the middle. For the CDR3, the DNA is TGTGCCACCAGTGACCCCCATAGGAACATTCAGTACTTC. Encoded protein: CATSDPHRNIQYF.

The chain employs TRBV20-1 and TRBJ2-1; D unclear. The germline V and J ends were trimmed by 6 bases and 8 bases, with 14 bases remaining between them. The germline V gene encodes CDR1 DFQATT and CDR2 SNEGSKA (reference sequence). The CDR3 loop spans 12 amino acids. CDR3 nucleotides: TGCAGTGCCAAACGGGCCCTCGATGAGCAGTTCTTC. Translated, it gives CSAKRALDEQFF.

This chain links TRBV5-1 with TRBJ2-2; 7 bases fit TRBD2. V shed 4 bases and J 1 base; nucleotides not matched to a gene: 10. The germline CDR1 and CDR2 sequences are SGHRS and YFSETQ. The CDR3 covers 17 residues. This CDR3 reads CASSLGSGGMNTGELFF. The CDR3 coding sequence is TGCGCCAGCAGCCTGGGTTCCGGGGGGATGAACACCGGGGAGCTGTTTTTT.

At least ten counts were recorded for this clonotype. One end of the junction is discordant with germline, which a read error may explain. The chain is built from TRBV12-3 or TRBV12-4 and TRBJ2-3, with D tentatively TRBD2 (5 bases). This CDR3 comprises 14 residues. As DNA, the CDR3 is TGCGCCAGCTCTCTGGGGAGCGGCACAGATACGCAGTATTTT. This sequence encodes CASSLGSGTDTQYF.

This clonotype was seen many times. V usage is TRBV12-3 or TRBV12-4 and J usage is TRBJ1-1; no clear D. V lost 0 bases and J 1 base, leaving 6 bases between the germline ends. The CDR3 covers 14 residues. The CDR3 nucleotides read TGTGCCAGCAGTTTAGCGTACAAGAACACTGAAGCTTTCTTT. It yields the protein CASSLAYKNTEAFF.

This clonotype showed up just a few times. The chain is built from TRBV12-3 or TRBV12-4 and TRBJ1-5; 9 nucleotides line up with TRBD1. This CDR3 comprises 14 residues. The V gene end was trimmed by 6 bases and the J gene end by 6 bases; junction bases not matched to a gene: 6. CDR3 bases: TGTGCCAGCAGGGGACAGGGTTTGAGTCAGCCCCAGCATTTT. Protein sequence: CASRGQGLSQPQHF.

The gene calls are TRBV5-1 and TRBJ1-1; TRBD1 agrees at 7 bases. The germline gives CDR1 SGHRS, CDR2 YFSETQ. The J segment lost 3 bases and the V segment lost 3 bases, leaving 8 bases of the junction unmatched. The CDR3 covers 15 residues. The CDR3 sequence is CASSSGGQIYTEAFF. The CDR3 region has the DNA TGCGCCAGCAGCTCGGGGGGACAGATTTACACTGAAGCTTTCTTT.

A few counts support this clonotype. The rearrangement joins TRBV9 to TRBJ2-1; maybe TRBD1 (5 bases). The V and J ends lost 0 bases and 4 bases respectively, with 11 bases between them. The CDR3 is 15 residues long. Germline CDR1 reads SGDLS; CDR2 reads YYNGEE. The CDR3 sequence is CASSVDPGRYNEQFF. The CDR3 DNA reads as TGTGCCAGCAGCGTAGACCCAGGGCGATACAATGAGCAGTTCTTC. Full variable domain (outside the CDR3, taken from reference TRBV9 and TRBJ2-1): DSGVTQTPKHLITATGQRVTLRCSPRSGDLSVYWYQQSLDQGLQFLIQYYNGEERAKGNILERFSAQQFPDLHSELNLSSLELGDSALYFCASSVDPGRYNEQFFGPGTRLTVL.

The sample holds a few counts of this clonotype. This chain links TRBV6-2 or TRBV6-3 with TRBJ2-3, with TRBD2 matching over 10 bases. Germline assignment: CDR1 MNHEY and CDR2 SVGEGT. This CDR3 comprises 21 residues. The V gene end was trimmed by 2 bases and the J gene end by 0 bases; junction bases not matched to a gene: 17. The CDR3 sequence is CASSYPRLAGETRRSTDTQYF. The CDR3 region has the DNA TGTGCCAGCAGTTACCCCAGACTAGCGGGCGAAACCCGGCGAAGCACAGATACGCAGTATTTT.

In this sample, this clonotype turned up a few times. This chain links TRBV21-1 with TRBJ2-5; TRBD2 is the table's D call and was not checked against the DNA. TRBV21-1 is termed a pseudogene. The CDR3 covers 19 residues. DNA for the CDR3: TGTGCCAGCAGCAAAGTGCGGCTAGCGGGGGGGAGTACAAGAAAGACCCAGTACTTC. Translated: CASSKVRLAGGSTRKTQYF.

This clonotype was picked up a small number of times. The chain uses TRBV5-6 and TRBJ2-7; tentative D call: TRBD1 (6 bases). V lost 7 bases and J lost 3, with 14 bases in between. The germline CDR1 and CDR2 sequences are SGHDT and YYEEEE. The CDR3 runs to 13 residues. CDR3 region: CASGKTGVYEQYF. Written as DNA, the CDR3 is TGTGCCAGCGGCAAGACAGGTGTCTACGAGCAGTACTTC.

The chain recombines TRBV4-3 with TRBJ2-7; 10 nucleotides match TRBD1. CDR3 length: 15 amino acids. Per germline, CDR1 LGHNA and CDR2 YSLEER. J was trimmed by 2 bases and V by 3 bases; bases with no gene match: 4. The CDR3 nucleotides are TGCGCCAGCAGCCAGAGGACAGGGGGGACCTACGAGCAGTACTTC. Protein: CASSQRTGGTYEQYF.

This clonotype came up a few times. V usage is TRBV6-1 and J usage is TRBJ2-7; the match to TRBD1 covers 8 bases. The germline V gene encodes CDR1 MNHNS and CDR2 SASEGT. This CDR3 comprises 13 residues. V shed 6 bases and J 6 bases; nucleotides not matched to a gene: 7. CDR3 coding DNA: TGTGCCAGCAGCGGGCCCGGGACAGGCGAGCAGTACTTC. It is translated as CASSGPGTGEQYF.

In its sample, this clonotype was seen a few times. The chain joins TRBV15 to TRBJ1-5; 7 nucleotides match TRBD1. CDR1 is LNHNV and CDR2 is YYDKDF in the germline V gene (reference sequence). CDR3 length equals 15 residues. Trimming took 6 bases from V and 4 from J; bases not matched to a gene: 9. CDR3 bases: TGTGCCACCAGACCCGGGGGACAGCAAAATCAGCCCCAGCATTTT. It codes for CATRPGGQQNQPQHF.

The chain carries TRBV6-5 and TRBJ2-3; 10 bases agree with TRBD2. J lost 4 bases, V lost 2 bases, and 6 bases had no gene match. Germline V gene sequence: CDR1 MNHEY, CDR2 SVGAGI. This CDR3 has 16 residues. The CDR3 DNA is TGTGCCAGCAGTTACGGATCTAGCGGGAGTGCAGATACGCAGTATTTT. It specifies CASSYGSSGSADTQYF.

This clonotype was seen many times. CDR3 sequence (DNA): TGCGCCAGCAGCCAAGAGGGCGAGGACTACAATGAGCAGTTCTTC. Protein product: CASSQEGEDYNEQFF. The V gene is TRBV4-3, the J gene TRBJ2-1, with D unclear. The germline V gene encodes CDR1 LGHNA and CDR2 YSLEER. The CDR3 contains 15 residues. The V gene lost 0 bases and the J gene lost 3 bases, with 9 bases spanning the gap.

At least ten counts were recorded for this clonotype. J is TRBJ2-3 and V is TRBV5-1, with D hard to call. The CDR3 spans 16 residues. Germline CDR1 SGHRS, CDR2 YFSETQ. V shed 0 bases and J shed 2 bases, with 13 bases lying between them. CDR3 residues: CASSLALGSVTDTQYF. The CDR3 DNA sequence: TGCGCCAGCAGCTTGGCTCTGGGCTCCGTCACAGATACGCAGTATTTT.

This clonotype was detected only a few times. The chain links TRBV7-2 to TRBJ2-3; no clear D gene. Germline CDR1 and CDR2: SGHTA and FQGNSA. Deletions cut 5 bases from V and 2 bases from J, with 11 bases between. This CDR3 region has 14 residues. CDR3 amino acids: CASSRDNPTDTQYF. As DNA, the CDR3 is TGTGCCAGCAGCCGAGACAACCCCACAGATACGCAGTATTTT.

The table lists this clonotype with a few counts. The V gene is TRBV5-1, the J gene TRBJ2-1; 7 positions match TRBD2. CDR3 length equals 15 residues. Losses at the gene ends were 5 bases for V and 0 bases for J; bases not matched to a gene: 5. Germline V gives CDR1 SGHRS, CDR2 YFSETQ. CDR3 region: CASRPAGNSYNEQFF. For the CDR3, the DNA is TGCGCCAGCAGACCAGCGGGGAACTCCTACAATGAGCAGTTCTTC.

This clonotype occurred a few times. The CDR3, as DNA: TGTGCCATCAGTGAGACAGGGGATGGCACCGGGGAGCTGTTTTTT. Its translation: CAISETGDGTGELFF. The chain links TRBV10-3 to TRBJ2-2; 7 nucleotides match TRBD1. Unmatched junction bases numbered 4, after V lost 2 bases and J lost 4 bases. There are 15 residues in the CDR3. The germline CDR1 and CDR2 sequences are ENHRY and SYGVKD.

The chain joins TRBV6-5 to TRBJ2-5; weak D call: TRBD2 (7 bases). V gave up 0 bases and J gave up 5 bases, with 19 bases separating them. CDR3 size: 17 residues. Germline values: CDR1 MNHEY, CDR2 SVGAGI. CDR3 coding DNA: TGTGCCAGCAGTTACTCGAATTCACGGGGGGCGGGGGAGACCCAGTACTTC. This gives the protein CASSYSNSRGAGETQYF.